These 15 T cell receptor beta chains were sequenced from one sample in a study of CD8+CD57+ T cells in acquired aplastic anemia. Patients selected for sequencing had displayed CD8+CD57+ cell expansion by flow cytometry. According to the study, genomic DNA was the template for TCR beta VDJ and CDR3 profiling. Using its own MiXCR run on the reads, TCRdb lists one record per CDR3 protein. In the table there are fewer than 250,000 distinct CDR3 sequences, around 46% of which are singletons. Sequencing used sorted CD4+, CD8+, or CD8+CD57+ T cells (not recorded which) from PBMCs. These receptors originate from a human donor with aplastic anemia.

This clonotype was detected many times. This rearrangement joins TRBV12-3 or TRBV12-4 to TRBJ1-5; no reliable D call. The V gene lost 6 bases and the J gene lost 1 base, with 7 bases spanning the gap. The CDR3 is made up of 13 amino acids. In DNA, the CDR3 is TGTGCCAGCAGGGGTCAGAGCAATCAGCCCCAGCATTTT. This codes for CASRGQSNQPQHF.

The rearrangement joins TRBV12-3 or TRBV12-4 to TRBJ2-7, with D unresolved. This CDR3 has 12 amino acids. The V end lost 7 bases, the J end lost 6 bases, and 13 bases lay between the germline ends. CDR3: CASTPFLSEQYF. The CDR3 DNA is TGTGCCAGCACTCCCTTTTTGTCCGAGCAGTACTTC.

A single count supports this clonotype. At one end, the junction sequence differs from germline, possibly due to a read error. This chain uses TRBV7-2 with TRBJ1-1, with a tentative D call TRBD1 (6 bases). The CDR3 is 17 residues long. CDR1 and CDR2 from the germline V gene are SGHTA and FQGNSA. CDR3 amino acids: CAGSLGGPGRGRTEAFF. DNA for the CDR3: TGTGCCGGCAGCTTAGGAGGACCTGGCAGGGGAAGAACTGAAGCTTTCTTT. The full variable domain, in which reference TRBV7-2 and TRBJ1-1 provide the parts outside the CDR3, is GAGVSQSPSNKVTEKGKDVELRCDPISGHTALYWYRQSLGQGLEFLIYFQGNSAPDKSGLPSDRFSAERTGGSVSTLTIQRTQQEDSAVYLCAGSLGGPGRGRTEAFFGQGTRLTVV.

This clonotype appeared a single time. One junction end does not reproduce the germline sequence, and a read error may be involved. The chain employs TRBV6-1 and TRBJ1-6, with D tentatively TRBD1 (5 bases). Per germline, CDR1 MNHNS and CDR2 SASEGT. The CDR3 has 14 amino acids. CDR3 sequence: CASSEGGGGSPLRF. CDR3 DNA sequence: TGTGCCAGCAGTGAAGGGGGGGGTGGCTCACCCCTCCGCTTT.

V and J are TRBV6-5 and TRBJ2-3; maybe TRBD1 (6 bases). V lost 5 bases and J 4 bases, leaving 16 bases between the germline ends. The germline CDR1 and CDR2 sequences are MNHEY and SVGAGI. The CDR3 contains 15 residues. This chain's CDR3 is CASSLSGADADTQYF. Written as DNA, the CDR3 is TGTGCCAGCAGTCTGTCAGGGGCGGACGCAGATACGCAGTATTTT.

The sample holds a few counts of this clonotype. The chain carries TRBV20-1 and TRBJ2-7; D is perhaps TRBD2 (5 bases). Germline CDR1 and CDR2: DFQATT and SNEGSKA (reference sequence). Trimming took off 2 bases at V and 4 bases at J, with 12 bases between the two ends. The CDR3 sequence is 13 residues long. The chain's CDR3 is CSARPGVSYEQYF. The DNA of the CDR3 is TGCAGTGCTAGACCCGGGGTCAGTTACGAGCAGTACTTC.

The chain has TRBV5-1 and TRBJ2-1; D may be TRBD2 (5 bases). The CDR3 runs to 14 residues. Germline V CDR1 and CDR2: SGHRS, YFSETQ. Between the trimmed V and J ends, which lost 0 bases and 8 bases, there was a span of 12 bases. CDR3 in DNA: TGCGCCAGCAGCTTGGAACGGGGAGCCGATGAGCAGTTCTTC. Protein sequence: CASSLERGADEQFF.

The table lists this clonotype with many counts. This chain connects TRBV9 to TRBJ1-1; D remains ambiguous. The CDR3 consists of 13 residues. V was cut by 3 bases and J by 8 bases, with 14 bases left in between. Germline V gene data show CDR1 as SGDLS and CDR2 as YYNGEE. The CDR3 DNA reads TGTGCCAGCAGCGCGAGAGGGAACCCAGAAGCTTTCTTT. Its protein is CASSARGNPEAFF.

J is TRBJ2-3 and V is TRBV15, with unresolved D. V lost 0 bases, J lost 1 base, and 8 bases lay in between. CDR1 is LNHNV, CDR2 YYDKDF, per germline (reference sequence). This CDR3 has 15 amino acids. The CDR3 reads CATSRDDRGTDTQYF. The CDR3 DNA reads as TGTGCCACCAGCAGAGATGACCGGGGCACAGATACGCAGTATTTT. The variable domain in full, completed from reference TRBV15 and TRBJ2-3, reads DAMVIQNPRYQVTQFGKPVTLSCSQTLNHNVMYWYQQKSSQAPKLLFHYYDKDFNNEADTPDNFQSRRPNTSFCFLDIRSPGLGDTAMYLCATSRDDRGTDTQYFGPGTRLTVL.

V is TRBV9 and J is TRBJ2-7; D is unresolved. The better agreement between TRBJ2-5 and the DNA end casts doubt on the J call. This CDR3 is 17 amino acids long. Germline CDR1 SGDLS, CDR2 YYNGEE. CDR3 in DNA: TGTGCCAGCAGCGAGTCCGTGTTCCAAAACGGGCAAGAGACCCAGTACTTC. Protein: CASSESVFQNGQETQYF.

The chain employs TRBV2 and TRBJ2-5; D call uncertain. The V and J ends lost 3 bases and 1 base respectively, with 9 bases between them. The CDR3 contains 14 residues. Looked up from germline, CDR1 is SNHLY and CDR2 is FYNNEI. This CDR3 reads CASSESATQETQYF. In DNA, the CDR3 is TGTGCCAGCAGTGAGTCAGCCACCCAAGAGACCCAGTACTTC.

Many counts were recorded for this clonotype. J is TRBJ2-7 and V is TRBV9; 7 nucleotides align to TRBD1. J gave up 0 bases and V 4 bases, and 13 bases lay outside the gene matches. In germline, CDR1 is SGDLS, CDR2 YYNGEE. The CDR3 loop spans 17 amino acids. CDR3 sequence (DNA): TGTGCCAGCAGCACCGCGGTTGGGGACAGACACTCCTACGAGCAGTACTTC. As protein: CASSTAVGDRHSYEQYF.

J is TRBJ1-5 and V is TRBV20-1; D remains ambiguous. CDR1 is DFQATT, CDR2 SNEGSKA, per germline (reference sequence). The ends were cut back, 3 bases at V and 5 bases at J, with 11 bases in the middle. There are 13 residues in the CDR3. CDR3 residues: CSASWRPDQPQHF. The CDR3 DNA is TGCAGTGCTAGTTGGAGGCCGGATCAGCCCCAGCATTTT.

This clonotype appeared once. The chain uses TRBV10-3 and TRBJ2-2; D uncertain. Germline V gene sequence: CDR1 ENHRY, CDR2 SYGVKD. This CDR3 has 12 residues. V was clipped by 2 bases and J by 8 bases, with 6 bases between them. The CDR3 sequence is CAISEGSGELFF. CDR3 coding DNA: TGTGCCATCAGTGAGGGAAGTGGGGAGCTGTTTTTT.

This clonotype showed up many times. The chain recombines TRBV25-1 with TRBJ2-5, with D hard to call. The CDR3 runs to 16 residues. Germline-derived CDR1 and CDR2 are MGHDK and SYGVNS. V gave up 2 bases and J gave up 0 bases, with 13 bases separating them. The CDR3 sequence: CASSEPRLSHQETQYF. The DNA of the CDR3 is TGTGCCAGCAGTGAACCACGTTTATCGCACCAAGAGACCCAGTACTTC.